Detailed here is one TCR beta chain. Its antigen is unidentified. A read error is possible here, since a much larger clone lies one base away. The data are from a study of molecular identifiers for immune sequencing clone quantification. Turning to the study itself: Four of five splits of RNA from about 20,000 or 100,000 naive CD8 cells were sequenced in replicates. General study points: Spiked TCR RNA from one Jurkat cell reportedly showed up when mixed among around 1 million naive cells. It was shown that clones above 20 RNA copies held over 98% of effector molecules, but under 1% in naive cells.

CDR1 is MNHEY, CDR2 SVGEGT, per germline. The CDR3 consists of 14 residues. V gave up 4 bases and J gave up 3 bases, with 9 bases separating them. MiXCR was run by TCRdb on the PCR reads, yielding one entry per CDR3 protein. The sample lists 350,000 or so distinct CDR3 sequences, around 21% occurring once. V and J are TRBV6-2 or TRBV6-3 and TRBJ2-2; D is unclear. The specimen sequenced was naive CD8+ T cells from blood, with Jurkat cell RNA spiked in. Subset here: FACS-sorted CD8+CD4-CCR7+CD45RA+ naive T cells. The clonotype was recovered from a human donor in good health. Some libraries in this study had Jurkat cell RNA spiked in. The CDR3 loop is CASSLIGDTGELFF. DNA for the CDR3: TGTGCCAGCAGTTTGATCGGCGACACCGGGGAGCTGTTTTTT.